This T cell receptor beta chain was identified in a study of identical twins. Through template switching, a universal primer site was introduced, and the cDNA contained unique molecular identifiers. MiXCR, run by TCRdb on the 5' RACE reads, gives a single entry per CDR3 protein. The sample carries about 720,000 distinct CDR3 sequences, roughly 8% recorded once. The CDR3 contains 20 residues. CDR1 is KGHDR and CDR2 is SFDVKD in the germline V gene. Germline trimming cut 6 bases from V and 0 bases from J; bases unmatched to any gene: 13. In its sample, this clonotype was seen many times. These data were likewise used in another study, on yellow fever vaccine responses in identical twins.

Source material: PBMCs. The chain has TRBV24-1 and TRBJ2-1; 13 nucleotides align to TRBD2. The receptor was derived from a woman under 30 in good health. The CDR3 DNA follows: TGTGCCACCAGTTCCCATAGGACTAGCGGGAGTCGGAGCTCCTACAATGAGCAGTTCTTC. It encodes CATSSHRTSGSRSSYNEQFF.